The clone carrying this TCR beta chain showed up many times. Its antigen is unidentified. For repertoire sequencing, the TCR beta CDR3 regions were amplified from RNA transcripts. HTBI primers were used in a first-round RT-PCR, which preceded a second-round multiplex PCR. TCRdb analysed the multiplex PCR reads with MiXCR anew, one entry per CDR3 protein. There are 500,000 to 700,000 distinct CDR3 sequences in the sample; about two fifths occur only once, and about 4.1% lies in the top ten. These data are taken from a study of Graves' ophthalmopathy and Graves' hyperthyroidism. Study-level information: By definition, stable hyperthyroidism involved no ophthalmopathy within 18 months of follow-up. Study results and limitations: Among expanded thyroid clonotypes above 0.001 frequency, most also occurred in blood. Ophthalmopathy cases were distinguished from stable hyperthyroidism by a 13-signature model, reaching over 85% sensitivity and roughly 81% specificity.

The germline V gene encodes CDR1 SGHDT and CDR2 YYEEEE. V was pared by 4 bases and J by 4 bases, with 3 bases of the junction left unmatched. The CDR3 loop spans 15 amino acids. The source is an adult man with Graves' hyperthyroidism. Sequenced input: peripheral blood or thyroid tissue (not recorded which). The J gene is TRBJ2-2, the V gene TRBV5-6, with 11 nucleotides matching TRBD2. DNA of the CDR3: TGTGCCAGCAGCGGGGGGACTAGCGGCACCGGGGAGCTGTTTTTT. Its protein is CASSGGTSGTGELFF.